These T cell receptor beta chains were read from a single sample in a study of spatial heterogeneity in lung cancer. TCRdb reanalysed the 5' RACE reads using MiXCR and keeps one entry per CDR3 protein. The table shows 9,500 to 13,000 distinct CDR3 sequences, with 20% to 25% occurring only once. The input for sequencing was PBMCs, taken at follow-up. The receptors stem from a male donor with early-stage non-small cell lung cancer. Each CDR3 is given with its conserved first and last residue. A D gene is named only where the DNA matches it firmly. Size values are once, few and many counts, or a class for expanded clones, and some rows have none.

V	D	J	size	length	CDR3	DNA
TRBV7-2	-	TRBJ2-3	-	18	CASSRQPSYQISTDTQYF	TGTGCCAGCAGCCGACAACCGTCCTATCAGATTAGCACAGATACGCAGTATTTT
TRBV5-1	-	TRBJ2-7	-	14	CASSFGPSSYEQYF	TGCGCCAGCAGCTTTGGTCCGAGCTCCTACGAGCAGTACTTC
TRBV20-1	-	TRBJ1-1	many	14	CSARRGAVNTEAFF	TGCAGTGCTCGAAGGGGGGCGGTGAACACTGAAGCTTTCTTT
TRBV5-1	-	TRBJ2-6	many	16	CASSADPPSGANVLTF	TGCGCCAGCAGCGCGGATCCTCCCTCTGGGGCCAACGTCCTGACTTTC
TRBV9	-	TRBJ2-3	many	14	CASSVAQVSDTQYF	TGTGCCAGCAGCGTAGCTCAAGTTTCAGATACGCAGTATTTT
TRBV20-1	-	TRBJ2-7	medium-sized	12	CSANQVNYEQYF	TGCAGTGCTAATCAAGTTAACTACGAGCAGTACTTC
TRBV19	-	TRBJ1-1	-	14	CASSMGWVNTEAFF	TGTGCCAGTAGTATGGGCTGGGTGAACACTGAAGCTTTCTTT
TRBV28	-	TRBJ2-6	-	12	CASRDGANVLTF	TGTGCCAGCAGGGATGGGGCCAACGTCCTGACTTTC
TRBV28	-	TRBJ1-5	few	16	CASSPEGQARGQPQHF	TGTGCCAGCAGCCCCGAGGGCCAGGCACGAGGTCAGCCCCAGCATTTT
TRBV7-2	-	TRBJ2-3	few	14	CASRVQGGADTQYF	TGTGCCAGCAGGGTGCAAGGGGGTGCAGATACGCAGTATTTT
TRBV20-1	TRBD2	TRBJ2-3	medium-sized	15	CSARIAGANTDTQYF	TGCAGTGCTCGAATAGCGGGAGCTAACACAGATACGCAGTATTTT
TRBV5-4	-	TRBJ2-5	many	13	CASSLLGEETQYF	TGTGCCAGCAGCTTGTTGGGGGAAGAGACCCAGTACTTC
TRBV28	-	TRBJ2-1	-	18	CASSPTGTFSGTYNGQFF	TGTGCCAGCAGTCCGACAGGGACCTTTAGCGGAACTTACAATGGGCAGTTCTTC
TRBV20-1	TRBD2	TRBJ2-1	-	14	CSATSGLSRNEQFF	TGCAGTGCTACTAGCGGGTTGTCTCGAAATGAGCAGTTCTTC
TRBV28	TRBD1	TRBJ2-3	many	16	CASSLLTDRATDTQYF	TGTGCCAGCAGTTTATTAACCGACAGGGCCACAGATACGCAGTATTTT
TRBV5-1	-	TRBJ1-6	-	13	CASTPRMDSPLHF	TGCGCCAGCACCCCCCGGATGGATTCACCCCTCCACTTT
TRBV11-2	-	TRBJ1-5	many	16	CASSLEGHLSNQPQHF	TGTGCCAGCAGCTTAGAGGGACATTTAAGCAATCAGCCCCAGCATTTT
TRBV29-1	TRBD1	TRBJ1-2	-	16	CSVYRTGGLVGYGYTF	TGCAGCGTCTATAGGACAGGGGGATTGGTAGGGTATGGCTACACCTTC
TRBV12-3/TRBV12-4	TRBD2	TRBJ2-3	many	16	CASSDVLAGGLDTQYF	TGTGCCAGCAGTGACGTATTAGCGGGGGGGCTGGATACGCAGTATTTT